This T cell receptor beta chain comes out of a study of shared clonotypes between healthy human individuals. Deletions cut 3 bases from V and 7 bases from J, with 13 bases between. The CDR3 totals 14 residues. The V gene's germline CDR1 is WNHNN and CDR2 SYGVQD (reference sequence). There were no recent acute infections or vaccinations among the donors, who were healthy HIV-negative adults. Sequenced by immunoSEQ multiplex PCR; TCRdb stores in-frame clones only, minus some. The table records some 580,000 clones, roughly 97% of them present only once. The receptor's source is a woman aged 25 to 45 in good health. Sequences were obtained from naive CD4+ T cells sorted from blood. Described subset: CD45RA+ positively selected. The chain combines TRBV10-1 with TRBJ2-1; D is ambiguous. CDR3 bases: TGCGCCAGCAGTGATTCCCCTAGTGTGAATGAGCAGTTCTTC. Residues: CASSDSPSVNEQFF.